These 14 T cell receptor beta chains originate from one sample sequenced in a study of response to subunit inactivated influenza vaccine. Each CDR3 protein gets one entry after TCRdb re-called the RT-PCR reads with MiXCR. This table holds a few hundred thousand distinct CDR3 sequences, 21% found once. The sequencing here drew on PBMCs from blood, taken less than 22 months after vaccination. These receptors came from a man between 50 and 69 years old who received an inactivated influenza vaccine.

This clonotype was counted between two and nine times. The rearrangement uses TRBV18 and TRBJ1-1; possible D gene TRBD1, 5 bases. Per germline, CDR1 KGHSH and CDR2 LQKENI. V lost 6 bases, J lost 1 base, and 9 bases lay in between. This CDR3 region has 13 residues. The CDR3 region is CASSGDRNTEAFF. CDR3 in DNA: TGTGCCAGCTCGGGGGACCGGAACACTGAAGCTTTCTTT.

This clonotype was observed a few times. The chain recombines TRBV5-1 with TRBJ2-1, with D possibly being TRBD1 or TRBD2 (5 bases each). The CDR3 length is 16 residues. Germline values: CDR1 SGHRS, CDR2 YFSETQ. With 5 bases removed from V and 2 bases from J, the gap between germline ends came to 17 bases. In nucleotides, the CDR3 is TGCGCCAGCAGTCAGGGTGGTGGGGGACCCTACAATGAGCAGTTCTTC. Translated: CASSQGGGGPYNEQFF.

The V call is TRBV11-2, the J call TRBJ2-4; 10 nucleotides match TRBD1. The CDR3 is made up of 17 amino acids. The V segment lost 0 bases and the J segment 3 bases; nucleotides outside the gene matches: 5. The germline gives CDR1 SGHAT, CDR2 FQNNGV. The CDR3 DNA reads as TGTGCCAGCAGCTTAGACGGACAGGGGGTTCGCAAAAACATTCAGTACTTC. It yields the protein CASSLDGQGVRKNIQYF.

The J gene is TRBJ2-4, the V gene TRBV12-3 or TRBV12-4; 9 bases map to TRBD1. The CDR3 loop spans 13 amino acids. J gave up 7 bases and V 6 bases, and 4 bases lay outside the gene matches. The CDR3 protein is CASSRTGENIQYF. CDR3 DNA: TGTGCCAGCAGCAGGACAGGGGAGAACATTCAGTACTTC.

This rearrangement joins TRBV9 to TRBJ2-1; 9 positions agree with TRBD2. The V and J ends lost 2 bases and 6 bases, in that order; junction bases with no gene match: 3. The CDR3 covers 14 residues. The germline CDR1 and CDR2 sequences are SGDLS and YYNGEE. The CDR3 nucleotides read TGTGCCAGCAGCGTGGGCGGGAGGGTCAATGAGCAGTTCTTC. This encodes CASSVGGRVNEQFF.

Only a few counts were recorded for this clonotype. V gene TRBV7-9 combines with J gene TRBJ1-4; 8 bases line up with TRBD1. This CDR3 region has 15 residues. V shed 5 bases, J shed 2 bases, and the junction held 4 bases outside the gene matches. CDR1 is SEHNR, CDR2 FQNEAQ, per germline (reference sequence). The CDR3 spells CASSKGQATNEKLFF. CDR3 coding DNA: TGTGCCAGCAGCAAGGGACAGGCTACTAATGAAAAACTGTTTTTT.

The chain has TRBV4-2 and TRBJ2-3; 12 nucleotides align to TRBD2. Trimming took 0 bases from V and 5 from J; bases not matched to a gene: 6. This CDR3 has 17 residues. Germline V gene sequence: CDR1 LGHNA, CDR2 YNFKEQ. DNA for the CDR3: TGTGCCAGCAGCCAAGAGCTAGCGGGGGGGCTAGGAGATACGCAGTATTTT. Translation: CASSQELAGGLGDTQYF.

This sequence joins TRBV20-1 and TRBJ2-2, with D hard to call. The germline V gene has CDR1 DFQATT and CDR2 SNEGSKA (reference sequence). The CDR3 covers 13 residues. Deletions cut 4 bases from V and 0 bases from J, with 6 bases between. The CDR3, as DNA: TGCAGTGCTAAGACATCGAACACCGGGGAGCTGTTTTTT. Its translation is CSAKTSNTGELFF.

In its sample, this clonotype was seen a few times. The rearrangement uses TRBV2 and TRBJ2-3; D not certain. The length of the CDR3 is 15 residues. The germline V gene encodes CDR1 SNHLY and CDR2 FYNNEI. The V end was cut by 4 bases, the J end by 0 bases, with 11 bases between. Here the CDR3 DNA reads TGTGCCAGCAGTGGAAATAGCCTTAGCACAGATACGCAGTATTTT. Translating gives CASSGNSLSTDTQYF.

The V gene is TRBV28, the J gene TRBJ2-1; 12 positions match TRBD2. CDR1 is MDHEN, CDR2 SYDVKM, per germline. The trim removed 3 bases at V and 1 base at J, leaving 10 bases unmatched. The CDR3 totals 19 residues. For the CDR3, the DNA is TGTGCCAGCAGTTTCCCGGGGACTAGCGGGTTAATTTCCTACAATGAGCAGTTCTTC. It is translated as CASSFPGTSGLISYNEQFF.

This clonotype has ten or more counts. The V gene is TRBV27, the J gene TRBJ1-3; D is uncertain. Trimming took off 7 bases at V and 3 bases at J, with 10 bases between the two ends. Germline V CDR1 and CDR2: MNHEY, SMNVEV (reference sequence). The CDR3 contains 13 residues. Here the CDR3 DNA reads TGTGCCAGCAAAACCCCCGATGGAAACACCATATATTTT. Protein product: CASKTPDGNTIYF.

This clonotype showed up just once. The rearrangement links TRBV7-9 to TRBJ2-5, with TRBD2 matching 7 bases. The V segment lost 2 bases and the J segment 5 bases; nucleotides outside the gene matches: 2. The germline CDR1 and CDR2 sequences are SEHNR and FQNEAQ (reference sequence). This CDR3 is 13 amino acids long. The CDR3 DNA follows: TGTGCCAGCAGCTTAAAAGCGGGGGAGACCCAGTACTTC. Amino acid sequence: CASSLKAGETQYF. Drawing the rest from reference TRBV7-9 and TRBJ2-5, the complete variable domain is DTGVSQNPRHKITKRGQNVTFRCDPISEHNRLYWYRQTLGQGPEFLTYFQNEAQLEKSRLLSDRFSAERPKGSFSTLEIQRTEQGDSAMYLCASSLKAGETQYFGPGTRLLVL.

This clonotype turned up a few times. The chain employs TRBV20-1 and TRBJ2-3, with D possibly being TRBD1 or TRBD2 (5 bases each). Germline V lookup: CDR1 DFQATT, CDR2 SNEGSKA (reference sequence). V was trimmed by 5 bases and J by 11 bases, leaving 17 bases between them. This CDR3 is built from 12 residues. CDR3: CSAPRRDREQYF. The CDR3 nucleotides are TGCAGTGCTCCACGCAGGGACCGCGAGCAGTATTTT.

This clonotype was detected only a few times. This chain connects TRBV29-1 to TRBJ1-5, with D tentatively TRBD1 (6 bases). The CDR3 length is 11 residues. Germline lookup yields CDR1 SQVTM and CDR2 ANQGSEA. Trimming removed 5 bases at V and 11 bases at J, with 13 bases between. Here the CDR3 reads CSVLRGQTQHF. As DNA, the CDR3 is TGCAGCGTTCTCAGAGGACAGACCCAGCATTTT.